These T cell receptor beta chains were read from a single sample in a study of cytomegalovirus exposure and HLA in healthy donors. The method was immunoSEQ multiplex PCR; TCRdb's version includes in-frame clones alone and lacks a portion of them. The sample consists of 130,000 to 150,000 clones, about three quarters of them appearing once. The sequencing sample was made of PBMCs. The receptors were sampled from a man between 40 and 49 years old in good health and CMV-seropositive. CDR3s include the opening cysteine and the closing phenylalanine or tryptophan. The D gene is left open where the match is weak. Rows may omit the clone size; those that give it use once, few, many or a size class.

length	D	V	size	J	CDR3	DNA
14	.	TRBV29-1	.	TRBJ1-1	CSAFPPTIGGEAFF	TGCAGCGCTTTCCCCCCGACAATTGGTGGTGAAGCTTTCTTT
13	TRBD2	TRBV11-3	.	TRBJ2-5	CASSPSGSETQYF	TGTGCCAGCAGCCCGAGCGGGAGCGAGACCCAGTACTTC
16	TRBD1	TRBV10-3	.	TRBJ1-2	CAISDFPGQGPDGYTF	TGTGCCATCAGTGACTTTCCGGGACAGGGGCCTGATGGCTACACCTTC
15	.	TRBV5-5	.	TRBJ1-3	CASSSLADSGNTIYF	TGTGCCAGCAGCTCTCTAGCAGATTCTGGAAACACCATATATTTT
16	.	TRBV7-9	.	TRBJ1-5	CASSGEGSDSSQPQHF	TGTGCCAGCAGCGGGGAGGGCAGCGATAGCAGTCAGCCCCAGCATTTT
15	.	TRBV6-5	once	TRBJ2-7	CASSYSLRRPYEQYF	TGTGCCAGCAGTTACTCTCTAAGGCGGCCTTACGAGCAGTACTTC
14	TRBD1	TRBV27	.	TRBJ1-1	CASSPGTGDTEAFF	TGTGCCAGCAGCCCCGGGACAGGGGACACTGAAGCTTTCTTT
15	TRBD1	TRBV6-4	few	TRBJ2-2	CASRLGQGASGELFF	TGTGCCAGCAGATTGGGACAGGGGGCCTCCGGGGAGCTGTTTTTT
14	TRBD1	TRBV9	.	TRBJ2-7	CASSPRDRGYEQYF	TGTGCCAGCAGCCCCCGGGACAGGGGGTACGAGCAGTACTTC
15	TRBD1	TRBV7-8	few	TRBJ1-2	CASSALGQEDYGYTF	TGTGCCAGCAGCGCTCTGGGACAGGAGGACTATGGCTACACCTTC
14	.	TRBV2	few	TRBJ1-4	CASSEVGLNEKLFF	TGTGCCAGCAGTGAAGTCGGGTTAAATGAAAAACTGTTTTTT